A single sample gave rise to the 27 T cell receptor beta chains below, sequenced in a study of control samples from healthy donors and cancer patients. Produced via immunoSEQ multiplex PCR; TCRdb's table is partial and in-frame only. The sample contains roughly 49,000 clones, approximately 90% of which appear only once. Sequences were obtained from PBMCs. The receptors derive from a man younger than 40 with colorectal cancer.

This clone was recorded a few times. The V call is TRBV9, the J call TRBJ2-1, with no clear D. This CDR3 has 14 amino acids. Trimming shortened V by 0 bases and J by 4 bases, and 8 bases separated the two germline ends. Germline V CDR1 and CDR2: SGDLS, YYNGEE. As DNA, the CDR3 is TGTGCCAGCAGCGTAGGTAACAGTTACAATGAGCAGTTCTTC. The encoded protein is CASSVGNSYNEQFF.

The table lists this clone with a count of one. This sequence joins TRBV9 and TRBJ2-1, with 8 positions matching TRBD2. Germline V CDR1 and CDR2: SGDLS, YYNGEE. CDR3 length: 14 residues. The V gene end was trimmed by 1 base and the J gene end by 8 bases; junction bases not matched to a gene: 5. As DNA, the CDR3 is TGTGCCAGCAGCGTATTGCCGGGACTAGATGAGCAGTTCTTC. It codes for CASSVLPGLDEQFF.

This clone was seen only once. This sample includes further DNA sequences coding for the same CDR3. The J gene is TRBJ1-2, the V gene TRBV6-5; D is unclear. Germline-derived CDR1 and CDR2 are MNHEY and SVGAGI. This CDR3 region has 14 residues. Trimming left V 0 bases short and J 4 bases short, with 9 bases between. The CDR3 DNA follows: TGTGCCAGCAGTTACTCAAGGACGGCCTATGGCTACACCTTC. Translated, it gives CASSYSRTAYGYTF.

The rearrangement links TRBV7-2 to TRBJ1-6; 8 bases match TRBD1. CDR3 length equals 18 residues. The trim removed 2 bases at V and 6 bases at J, leaving 12 bases unmatched. The germline CDR1 and CDR2 sequences are SGHTA and FQGNSA. As DNA, the CDR3 is TGTGCCAGCAGCTTAAGAGACAGGGGCGATATGGGTAATTCACCCCTCCACTTT. Its translation is CASSLRDRGDMGNSPLHF.

This clone was counted a few times. The chain links TRBV6-5 to TRBJ2-1; D gene uncertain. V gave up 5 bases and J gave up 8 bases, with 7 bases separating them. The CDR3 runs 11 residues. Germline V gene data show CDR1 as MNHEY and CDR2 as SVGAGI. The CDR3 reads CASSPIDEQFF. The DNA of the CDR3 is TGTGCCAGCAGTCCCATCGATGAGCAGTTCTTC.

The gene calls are TRBV6-5 and TRBJ2-5; D is undetermined. CDR3 length: 15 amino acids. Trimming cost V 10 bases and J 6 bases, with 24 bases left between them. Looked up from germline, CDR1 is MNHEY and CDR2 is SVGAGI. The CDR3 nucleotides read TGTGCCACCCGACCGGTCTCTTTGGGCGTAAAGACCCAGTACTTC. It translates to CATRPVSLGVKTQYF.

The genes are TRBV7-9 and TRBJ1-5, with 7 bases identical to TRBD1. The CDR3 is 15 residues long. The V gene's germline CDR1 is SEHNR and CDR2 FQNEAQ (reference sequence). The trim removed 5 bases at V and 3 bases at J, leaving 7 bases unmatched. The CDR3 bases are TGTGCCAGCAGCCCCCTGGACAGGAACAATCAGCCCCAGCATTTT. Its translation: CASSPLDRNNQPQHF.

The chain recombines TRBV10-3 with TRBJ2-7, with TRBD1 as a possible D gene (6 bases). This CDR3 spans 17 amino acids. Germline values: CDR1 ENHRY, CDR2 SYGVKD. The germline V and J ends were trimmed by 11 bases and 0 bases, with 26 bases remaining between them. CDR3 nucleotides: TGTGCCTCCAGGAGGTGGGGGCGTATGGGGCCCTCCTACGAGCAGTACTTC. It translates to CASRRWGRMGPSYEQYF.

The gene calls are TRBV11-2 and TRBJ2-7; 9 bases line up with TRBD2. The ends lost 5 bases at V and 5 bases at J; junction bases unmatched: 13. Germline-derived CDR1 and CDR2 are SGHAT and FQNNGV. CDR3 length: 16 amino acids. The DNA of the CDR3 is TGTGCCAGCAGCATCCCCGGACTAGCGACTTCCCACGAGCAGTACTTC. This encodes CASSIPGLATSHEQYF.

On this clone itself: The junction and the germline gene differ at one end; a read error may be behind it. This specimen includes other DNA sequences encoding the same CDR3. V is TRBV4-3 and J is TRBJ1-1, with D perhaps matching TRBD1 (5 bases). Germline values: CDR1 LGHNA, CDR2 YSLEER. This CDR3 is built from 15 residues. The CDR3 sequence is CASSQDRGGDTEAFF. The CDR3 DNA is TGCGCCAGCAGCCAAGATCGGGGGGGAGACACTGAAGCCTTCTTT.

This clone was detected a few times. The J gene is TRBJ1-1, the V gene TRBV6-1; no clear D. The V end lost 1 base, the J end lost 0 bases, and 6 bases lay between the germline ends. CDR3 length: 14 residues. Germline V lookup: CDR1 MNHNS, CDR2 SASEGT. The CDR3 coding sequence is TGTGCCAGCAGTGAAGGGTTCATGAACACTGAAGCTTTCTTT. Encoded protein: CASSEGFMNTEAFF.

The rearrangement joins TRBV21-1 to TRBJ1-1; the D call TRBD1 from the table was never checked on the DNA. TRBV21-1 is classified as a pseudogene. This CDR3 is 16 amino acids long. The CDR3 here is CASSTSDSPTNTEAFF. The CDR3, as DNA: TGTGCCAGCAGCACCTCGGACAGTCCGACGAACACTGAAGCTTTCTTT.

The chain has TRBV5-1 and TRBJ2-5, with D possibly TRBD2 on 6 matching bases. This CDR3 is built from 12 residues. V lost 5 bases and J lost 2, with 7 bases in between. CDR1 SGHRS and CDR2 YFSETQ come from the germline V gene. DNA for the CDR3: TGCGCCAGCAGTGCGGGGCAAGAGACCCAGTACTTC. Protein: CASSAGQETQYF.

This chain uses TRBV19 with TRBJ1-5, with a possible D match to TRBD1 (5 bases). Per the germline V gene, CDR1 is LNHDA and CDR2 is SQIVND (reference sequence). V lost 5 bases to trimming and J lost 5 bases, with 13 bases between them. The CDR3 has 14 amino acids. As DNA, the CDR3 is TGTGCCAGTAGTGCAGACGGGGGGGATCAGCCCCAGCATTTT. As protein: CASSADGGDQPQHF.

This chain uses TRBV5-4 with TRBJ2-7; 8 nucleotides match TRBD1. The CDR3 is 14 amino acids. V dropped 4 bases and J dropped 6; count of bases not matched to a gene: 9. Per the germline V gene, CDR1 is SGHNT and CDR2 is YYREEE (reference sequence). The CDR3 sequence: CASSTRTGTVEQYF. CDR3 nucleotide sequence: TGTGCCAGCAGCACCCGGACAGGGACAGTCGAGCAGTACTTC.

The chain is built from TRBV19 and TRBJ2-3; no clear D gene. The CDR3 is made up of 15 amino acids. Germline V gene lookup returns CDR1 LNHDA and CDR2 SQIVND (reference sequence). Trimming took off 8 bases at V and 2 bases at J, with 17 bases between the two ends. The CDR3 sequence: CASSPRMRYTDTQYF. The CDR3 DNA reads TGTGCCAGTTCCCCCAGAATGAGATACACAGATACGCAGTATTTT.

The genes are TRBV5-1 and TRBJ1-3; D gene uncertain. The CDR3 is 14 amino acids. Trimming took off 0 bases at V and 7 bases at J, with 11 bases between the two ends. Germline V gene lookup returns CDR1 SGHRS and CDR2 YFSETQ. CDR3 sequence: CASSLDPETNTIYF. The CDR3 nucleotides read TGCGCCAGCAGCTTGGATCCAGAAACGAACACCATATATTTT.

This sequence joins TRBV7-9 and TRBJ1-1; no reliable D call. Germline V gives CDR1 SEHNR, CDR2 FQNEAQ (reference sequence). V was trimmed by 0 bases and J by 4 bases, leaving 12 bases between them. CDR3 size: 15 residues. The CDR3 loop reads CASSLARGVGTEAFF. The CDR3 DNA sequence: TGTGCCAGCAGCTTAGCGCGGGGAGTGGGCACTGAAGCTTTCTTT.

The chain carries TRBV10-3 and TRBJ1-1; 8 bases agree with TRBD1. Germline V gene sequence: CDR1 ENHRY, CDR2 SYGVKD. Trimming removed 4 bases from V and 2 bases from J; junction bases left unmatched: 3. This CDR3 has 14 amino acids. DNA of the CDR3: TGTGCCATCAGTGGAGGGACAGGTAACACTGAAGCTTTCTTT. Translated: CAISGGTGNTEAFF.

The chain carries TRBV19 and TRBJ1-2; D may be TRBD1 (6 bases). There are 12 residues in the CDR3. Trimming stripped 11 bases from V and 5 bases from J, with 15 bases between. Germline assignment: CDR1 LNHDA and CDR2 SQIVND (reference sequence). The CDR3 spells CAGQRGTYGYTF. The CDR3 DNA follows: TGTGCCGGACAGAGGGGGACGTATGGCTACACCTTC.

This clone occurred once. The chain recombines TRBV19 with TRBJ1-2, with D possibly TRBD1 on 6 matching bases. Germline CDR1 reads LNHDA; CDR2 reads SQIVND (reference sequence). The V end lost 5 bases, the J end lost 2 bases, and 9 bases lay between the germline ends. The CDR3 is made up of 13 amino acids. The CDR3 sequence is CASSEGVNYGYTF. CDR3 nucleotide sequence: TGTGCCAGTAGTGAGGGGGTGAACTATGGCTACACCTTC.

A remark on this clone: Relative to the germline gene, one junction end is altered; a read error may explain this. The V gene is TRBV30, the J gene TRBJ1-2; D remains ambiguous. This CDR3 is 14 amino acids long. In germline, CDR1 is GTSNPN, CDR2 SVGIG (reference sequence). In DNA form, the CDR3 reads TGTGTCTGGGTGGACCTCGGCATCCGCTATGGCTACACCTTC. Protein: CVWVDLGIRYGYTF.

The chain has TRBV4-1 and TRBJ1-1; possible D gene TRBD1, 5 bases. This CDR3 is 13 amino acids long. Germline V CDR1 and CDR2: MGHRA, YSYEKL. Trimming stripped 3 bases from V and 1 base from J, with 6 bases between. CDR3 DNA sequence: TGCGCCAGCAGCCAGGGGGGGAACACTGAAGCTTTCTTT. This encodes CASSQGGNTEAFF.

This rearrangement joins TRBV5-8 to TRBJ1-6, with TRBD1 matching over 7 bases. The V gene's germline CDR1 is SGHTS and CDR2 YDEGEE. The CDR3 runs 14 residues. With V trimmed by 0 bases and J by 7 bases, 1 base remained unmatched. CDR3 in DNA: TGTGCCAGCAGCTTGGGGGACAGAAATTCACCCCTCCACTTT. The encoded protein is CASSLGDRNSPLHF.

This chain uses TRBV5-1 with TRBJ2-7; TRBD1 aligns across 7 bases. The germline V gene has CDR1 SGHRS and CDR2 YFSETQ. The CDR3 has 15 amino acids. J gave up 2 bases and V 0 bases, and 5 bases lay outside the gene matches. DNA for the CDR3: TGCGCCAGCAGCTTGGGACAGGGCACCACCTACGAGCAGTACGTC. This encodes CASSLGQGTTYEQYV.

In DNA form, the CDR3 reads TGTGCCAGCAGCTATGACCGCGGATCTTATGGCTACACCTTC. Translated, it gives CASSYDRGSYGYTF. The rearrangement joins TRBV11-2 to TRBJ1-2; no definite D call. V was shortened by 4 bases and J by 5 bases, with 14 bases between the two germline ends. Germline V lookup: CDR1 SGHAT, CDR2 FQNNGV. This CDR3 contains 14 residues. The whole variable domain, filled in from reference TRBV11-2 and TRBJ1-2, reads EAGVAQSPRYKIIEKRQSVAFWCNPISGHATLYWYQQILGQGPKLLIQFQNNGVVDDSQLPKDRFSAERLKGVDSTLKIQPAKLEDSAVYLCASSYDRGSYGYTFGSGTRLTVV.

This clone was observed once. V is TRBV29-1 and J is TRBJ2-5; possibly TRBD1 for D (5 bases). The CDR3 is 14 amino acids. The germline gives CDR1 SQVTM, CDR2 ANQGSEA. Trimming pared 4 bases from V and 3 bases from J, leaving 15 bases between. The CDR3 nucleotides are TGCAGCGTTGCCGGGCAGGGCCTCAAAGAGACCCAGTACTTC. Amino acids: CSVAGQGLKETQYF.